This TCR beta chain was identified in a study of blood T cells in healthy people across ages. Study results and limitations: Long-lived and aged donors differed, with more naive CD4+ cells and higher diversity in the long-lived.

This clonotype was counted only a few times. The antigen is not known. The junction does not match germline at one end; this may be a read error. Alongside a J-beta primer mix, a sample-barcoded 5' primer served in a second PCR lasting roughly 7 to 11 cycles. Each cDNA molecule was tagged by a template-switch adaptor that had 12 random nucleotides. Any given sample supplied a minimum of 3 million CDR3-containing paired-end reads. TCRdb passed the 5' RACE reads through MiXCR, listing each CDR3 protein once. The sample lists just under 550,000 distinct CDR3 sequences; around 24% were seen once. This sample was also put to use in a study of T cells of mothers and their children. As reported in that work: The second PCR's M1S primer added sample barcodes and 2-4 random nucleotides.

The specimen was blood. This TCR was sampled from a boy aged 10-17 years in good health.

CDR3 loop: CATSRELQGALGEKLLF. CDR3 DNA sequence: TGTGCCACCAGCAGAGAGTTACAGGGGGCGCTGGGTGAAAAACTGCTTTTT. The chain recombines TRBV15 with TRBJ1-4; TRBD1 matches at 9 bases. Germline V gene lookup returns CDR1 LNHNV and CDR2 YYDKDF (reference sequence). The CDR3 runs to 17 residues. The whole variable domain, filled in from reference TRBV15 and TRBJ1-4, reads DAMVIQNPRYQVTQFGKPVTLSCSQTLNHNVMYWYQQKSSQAPKLLFHYYDKDFNNEADTPDNFQSRRPNTSFCFLDIRSPGLGDTAMYLCATSRELQGALGEKLLFGSGTQLSVL.